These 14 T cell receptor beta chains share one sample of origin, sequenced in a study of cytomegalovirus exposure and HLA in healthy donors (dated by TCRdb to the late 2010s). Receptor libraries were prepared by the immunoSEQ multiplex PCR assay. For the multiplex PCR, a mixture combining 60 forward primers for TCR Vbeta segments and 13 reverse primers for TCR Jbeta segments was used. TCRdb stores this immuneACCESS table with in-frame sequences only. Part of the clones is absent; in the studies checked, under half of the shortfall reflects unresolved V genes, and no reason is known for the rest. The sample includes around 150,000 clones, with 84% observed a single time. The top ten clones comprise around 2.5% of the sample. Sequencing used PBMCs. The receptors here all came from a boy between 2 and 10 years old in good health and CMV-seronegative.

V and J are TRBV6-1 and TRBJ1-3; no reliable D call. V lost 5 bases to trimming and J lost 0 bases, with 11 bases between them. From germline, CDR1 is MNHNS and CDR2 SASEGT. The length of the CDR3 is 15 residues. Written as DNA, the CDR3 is TGTGCCAGCAGTTTAACAGTCCACTCTGGAAACACCATATATTTT. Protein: CASSLTVHSGNTIYF.

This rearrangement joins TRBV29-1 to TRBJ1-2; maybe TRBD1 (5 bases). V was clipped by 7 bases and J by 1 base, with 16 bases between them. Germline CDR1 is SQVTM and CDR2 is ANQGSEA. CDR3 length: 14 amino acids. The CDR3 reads CSDHNQGFNYGYTF. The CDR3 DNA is TGCAGCGACCACAATCAGGGATTTAACTATGGCTACACCTTC.

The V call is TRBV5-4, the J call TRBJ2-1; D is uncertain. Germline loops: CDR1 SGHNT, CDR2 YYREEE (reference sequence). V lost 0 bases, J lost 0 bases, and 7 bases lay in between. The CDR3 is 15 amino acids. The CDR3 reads CASSLGQSSYNEQFF. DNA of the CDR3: TGTGCCAGCAGCTTGGGGCAGTCCTCCTACAATGAGCAGTTCTTC.

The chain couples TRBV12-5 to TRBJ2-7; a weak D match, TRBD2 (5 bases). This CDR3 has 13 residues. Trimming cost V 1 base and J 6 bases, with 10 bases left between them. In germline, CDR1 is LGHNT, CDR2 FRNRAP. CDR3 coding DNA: TGTGCTAGTGGTTTGGGAGCGGCTGGCGAGCAGTACTTC. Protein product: CASGLGAAGEQYF.

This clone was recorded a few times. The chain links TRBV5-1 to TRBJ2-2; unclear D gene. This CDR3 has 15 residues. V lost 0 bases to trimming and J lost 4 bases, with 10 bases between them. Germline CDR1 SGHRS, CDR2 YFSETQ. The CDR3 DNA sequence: TGCGCCAGCAGCTTGGAACCGTCAGGCACCGGGGAGCTGTTTTTT. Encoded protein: CASSLEPSGTGELFF.

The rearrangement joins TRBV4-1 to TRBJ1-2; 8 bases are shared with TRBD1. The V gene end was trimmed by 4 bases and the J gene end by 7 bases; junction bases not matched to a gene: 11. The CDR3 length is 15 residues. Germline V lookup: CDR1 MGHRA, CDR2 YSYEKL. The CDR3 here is CASSPGRAGGLGYTF. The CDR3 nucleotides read TGCGCCAGCAGCCCCGGACGGGCAGGGGGCCTTGGCTACACCTTC.

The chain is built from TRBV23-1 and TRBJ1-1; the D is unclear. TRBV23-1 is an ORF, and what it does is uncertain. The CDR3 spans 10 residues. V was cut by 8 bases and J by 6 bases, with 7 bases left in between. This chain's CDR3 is CASCYSEAFF. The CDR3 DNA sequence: TGCGCCAGCTGTTACTCTGAAGCTTTCTTT.

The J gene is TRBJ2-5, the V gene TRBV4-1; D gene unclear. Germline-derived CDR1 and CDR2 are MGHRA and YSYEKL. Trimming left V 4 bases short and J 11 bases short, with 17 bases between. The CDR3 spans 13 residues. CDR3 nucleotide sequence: TGCGCCAGCAGCCCCATCGGTACGAAAGAGCAGTACTTC. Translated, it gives CASSPIGTKEQYF.

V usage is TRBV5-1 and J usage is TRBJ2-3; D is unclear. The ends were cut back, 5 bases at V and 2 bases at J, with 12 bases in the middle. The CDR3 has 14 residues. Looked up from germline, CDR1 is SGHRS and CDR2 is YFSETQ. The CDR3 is CASSLQEYTDTQYF. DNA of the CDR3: TGCGCCAGCAGTTTGCAGGAATACACAGATACGCAGTATTTT.

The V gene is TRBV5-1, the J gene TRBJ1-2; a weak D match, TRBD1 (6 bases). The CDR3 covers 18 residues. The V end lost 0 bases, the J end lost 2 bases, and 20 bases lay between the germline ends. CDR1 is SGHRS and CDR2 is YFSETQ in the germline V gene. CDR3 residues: CASSLEGYRDIVNYGYTF. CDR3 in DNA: TGCGCCAGCAGCTTGGAGGGGTATAGGGACATCGTAAACTATGGCTACACCTTC.

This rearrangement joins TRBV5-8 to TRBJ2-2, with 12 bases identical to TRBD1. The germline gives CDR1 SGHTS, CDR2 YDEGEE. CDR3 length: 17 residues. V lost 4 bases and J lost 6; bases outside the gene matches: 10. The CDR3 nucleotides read TGTGCCAGCAGCCCGGGACAGGGGGCGGTGTTCCCCGGGGAGCTGTTTTTT. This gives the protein CASSPGQGAVFPGELFF. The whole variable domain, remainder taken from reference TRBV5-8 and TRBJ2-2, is EAGVTQSPTHLIKTRGQQATLRCSPISGHTSVYWYQQALGLGLQFLLWYDEGEERNRGNFPPRFSGRQFPNYSSELNVNALELEDSALYLCASSPGQGAVFPGELFFGEGSRLTVL.

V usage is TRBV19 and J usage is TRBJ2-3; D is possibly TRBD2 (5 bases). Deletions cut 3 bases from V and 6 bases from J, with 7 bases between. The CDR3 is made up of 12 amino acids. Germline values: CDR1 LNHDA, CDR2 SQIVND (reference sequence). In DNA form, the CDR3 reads TGTGCCAGTAGTATTGGCGGGGATACGCAGTATTTT. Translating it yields CASSIGGDTQYF.

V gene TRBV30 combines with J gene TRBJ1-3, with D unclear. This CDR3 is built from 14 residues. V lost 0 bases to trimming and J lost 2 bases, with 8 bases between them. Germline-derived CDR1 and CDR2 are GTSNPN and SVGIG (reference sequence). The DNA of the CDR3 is TGTGCCTGGAGTGTAATGAGGGCTGGAAACACCATATATTTT. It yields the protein CAWSVMRAGNTIYF.

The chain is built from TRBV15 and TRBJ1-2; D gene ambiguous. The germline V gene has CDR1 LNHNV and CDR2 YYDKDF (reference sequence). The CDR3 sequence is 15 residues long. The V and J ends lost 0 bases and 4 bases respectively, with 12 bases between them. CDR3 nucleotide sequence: TGTGCCACCAGCAGAGATACCGAGGCGGTCTATGGCTACACCTTC. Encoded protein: CATSRDTEAVYGYTF. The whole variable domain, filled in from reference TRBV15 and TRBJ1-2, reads DAMVIQNPRYQVTQFGKPVTLSCSQTLNHNVMYWYQQKSSQAPKLLFHYYDKDFNNEADTPDNFQSRRPNTSFCFLDIRSPGLGDTAMYLCATSRDTEAVYGYTFGSGTRLTVV.